This T cell receptor (beta chain) was recovered during a study of shared clonotypes between healthy human individuals. The protocol was immunoSEQ multiplex PCR, while the TCRdb copy is restricted to in-frame clones and leaves out a portion. Of a few million clones in the sample, 85% to 95% are singletons; the top ten hold 0.37%. Sequenced: naive CD4+ T cells from PBMCs. Subset given: CD45RA+ positively selected. The clonotype originates from a man aged 18 to 35 in good health. Some clones in this sample may be carry-over from other donors' samples.

The CDR3 sequence: CASRGDSAGDTGELFF. The DNA of the CDR3 is TGTGCCAGCCGGGGGGATTCAGCGGGAGACACCGGGGAGCTGTTTTTT. V is TRBV28 and J is TRBJ2-2; TRBD2 aligns across 8 bases. CDR1 is MDHEN, CDR2 SYDVKM, per germline. Unmatched junction bases numbered 11, after V lost 8 bases and J lost 3 bases. The CDR3 spans 16 residues.